What follows are 3 T cell receptor beta chains derived from one specimen sequenced in a study of cytomegalovirus exposure and HLA in healthy donors. PCR involved 60 Vbeta and 13 Jbeta primers. Profiled with immunoSEQ multiplex PCR; TCRdb holds only in-frame clones, not every one. In the table there are about 120,000 clones, about 80% of which are singletons. Sequencing was carried out using PBMCs. These receptors originate from a man between 60 and 75 years old in good health and CMV-seropositive.

The CDR3 loop reads CASRRTSGRLGTGELFF. The CDR3 nucleotides read TGCGCCAGCAGACGGACTAGCGGGAGACTCGGCACCGGGGAGCTGTTTTTT. The rearrangement joins TRBV5-1 to TRBJ2-2, with 13 bases aligning to TRBD2. CDR1 SGHRS and CDR2 YFSETQ come from the germline V gene. The CDR3 is made up of 17 amino acids. V lost 5 bases, J lost 4 bases, and 8 bases stayed unmatched.

The rearrangement uses TRBV10-3 and TRBJ1-5; D ambiguous. The CDR3 sequence is 15 residues long. The germline V gene encodes CDR1 ENHRY and CDR2 SYGVKD. V was shortened by 0 bases and J by 5 bases, with 11 bases between the two germline ends. CDR3 DNA: TGTGCCATCAGTGAGTCAGGACTTGTGGATCAGCCCCAGCATTTT. Its protein product is CAISESGLVDQPQHF.

The rearrangement links TRBV7-6 to TRBJ2-7; weak D call: TRBD1 (5 bases). CDR1 SGHVS and CDR2 FNYEAQ come from the germline V gene. This CDR3 region has 15 residues. V was trimmed by 1 base and J by 3 bases, leaving 13 bases between them. The chain's CDR3 is CASSLEPAGHYEQYF. In DNA form, the CDR3 reads TGTGCCAGCAGCTTAGAACCCGCCGGACACTACGAGCAGTACTTC.